This TCR beta chain originates from a study of control samples from healthy donors and cancer patients (TCRdb year 2020). The protocol used for the library was the immunoSEQ multiplex PCR assay. The immuneACCESS repertoire file appears here via TCRdb, limited to in-frame rearrangements. These files lack a portion of the clones; in checked studies, under half of the deficit traces to unresolved V genes, and the cause of the others is not known. Counted in this sample were about 100,000 clones; roughly 92% of them appeared once. The top ten hold about 3% of the sample. In regard to this clone: This receptor's antigen is unknown. No base-level quality is on record; no much larger clone is a single base apart.

CDR1 and CDR2, looked up from the germline V gene, are SNHLY and FYNNEI. Spanning cysteine to phenylalanine, the CDR3 consists of 14 amino acids. The entry retains the CDR3 DNA only, 42 bases that are in frame from base 1. The germline ends are 9 bases apart after V is trimmed by 0 bases and J by 4 bases. The sample comprised blood. This TCR derives from a human donor in good health. The donor label of this sample is uncertain. The chain links TRBV2 with TRBJ2-5; the D segment cannot be called with confidence. This receptor carries the CDR3 CASSEAPGVETQYF. The DNA sequence is given as TGTGCCAGCAGTGAAGCGCCTGGGGTAGAGACCCAGTACTTC.